These T cell receptor beta chains were read from a single sample in a study of OX40 agonist ivuxolimab in advanced cancers. Data came from immunoSEQ multiplex PCR; TCRdb stores just in-frame clones and leaves some out. The repertoire holds about 30,000 clones, with 74% as singletons. The sequenced sample was CD4+ or CD8+ T cells sorted from blood, obtained in a trial of the OX40 agonist ivuxolimab. These receptors were taken from an adult with an advanced solid tumor such as melanoma, head and neck, liver or kidney cancer. Both conserved end residues are part of each CDR3. A D gene is named only where the DNA matches it firmly. Clone sizes are given selectively: once, few, many, or a class where the clone is expanded.

v_gene,abundance,d_gene,j_gene,CDR3nt,CDR3aa
TRBV6-1,-,-,TRBJ2-7,TGTGCCAGCAGTGAAATGGGCAGGAGCTCCTACGAGCAGTACTTC,CASSEMGRSSYEQYF
TRBV30,-,-,TRBJ2-2,TGTGCCTGGAGTGGGAACACCGGGGAGCTGTTTTTT,CAWSGNTGELFF
TRBV7-8,many,TRBD1,TRBJ1-6,TGTGCCAGCAGCCGGGACAGGGAGTTCCTCCACTTT,CASSRDREFLHF
TRBV6-1,-,-,TRBJ1-4,TGTGCCAGCAGTCTAAACTCGGGGGAAAAACTGTTTTTT,CASSLNSGEKLFF
TRBV5-8,-,TRBD1,TRBJ1-5,TGTGCCAGCAGCATGGGACAGGGACATCAGCCCCAGCATTTT,CASSMGQGHQPQHF
TRBV19,few,TRBD1,TRBJ1-4,TGTGCCAGTAGGACAGGGGAGAGTGAAAAACTGTTTTTT,CASRTGESEKLFF
TRBV5-1,-,-,TRBJ1-1,TGCGCCAGCAGCTTACACAGTATGATGAACACTGAAGCTTTCTTT,CASSLHSMMNTEAFF
TRBV5-1,-,TRBD1,TRBJ2-7,TGCGCCAGCAGCAGGGACAGGGGGCTGAACGAGCAGTACTTC,CASSRDRGLNEQYF
TRBV30,-,TRBD1,TRBJ1-2,TGTGCCTGGAGCTTTCAGGGGGCGCGGGGCTATGGCTACACCTTC,CAWSFQGARGYGYTF
TRBV28,-,-,TRBJ2-5,TGTGCCAGCAGGCGGTCTGGGGCGGAGACCCAGTACTTC,CASRRSGAETQYF